A single sample gave rise to the 12 T cell receptor beta chains below, sequenced in a study of blood T cell repertoires in COVID-19. The method was immunoSEQ multiplex PCR; TCRdb's version includes in-frame clones alone and lacks a portion of them. The sample has about 100,000 clones, less than 90% seen once; the top ten hold 7% to 9%. Sample: peripheral blood. The source is a man younger than 45 in a cohort sampled during active COVID-19.

J is TRBJ2-3 and V is TRBV2; TRBD1 agrees at 7 bases. Germline CDR1 and CDR2: SNHLY and FYNNEI. Trimming at V came to 0 bases and at J to 10 bases, leaving 10 bases not matched to a gene. The CDR3 has 15 residues. The CDR3, as DNA: TGTGCCAGCAGTGAAGCGCTAGGGGGCGGATATCCGCAGTATTTT. Translating it yields CASSEALGGGYPQYF.

The chain couples TRBV13 to TRBJ1-1; D gene unclear. V lost 6 bases and J 1 base, leaving 15 bases between the germline ends. Germline CDR1 is PRHDT and CDR2 is FYEKMQ (reference sequence). CDR3 length equals 15 residues. The CDR3 sequence is CASSPRRAPNTEAFF. Here the CDR3 DNA reads TGTGCCAGCAGTCCGAGGCGGGCACCGAACACTGAAGCTTTCTTT.

The J gene is TRBJ1-4, the V gene TRBV18; a weak D match, TRBD1 (5 bases). V was clipped by 4 bases and J by 8 bases, with 11 bases between them. Germline assignment: CDR1 KGHSH and CDR2 LQKENI. This CDR3 is 13 amino acids long. The CDR3 nucleotides are TGTGCCAGCTCACAGGGGTTGAGCGAAAAACTGTTTTTT. This sequence encodes CASSQGLSEKLFF.

The chain joins TRBV24-1 to TRBJ2-3, with D possibly TRBD1 on 6 matching bases. The CDR3 is made up of 15 amino acids. The germline V and J ends were trimmed by 3 bases and 2 bases, with 11 bases remaining between them. Per germline, CDR1 KGHDR and CDR2 SFDVKD. The CDR3 coding sequence is TGTGCCACCAGTGATGAGACAGGAGCCACAGATACGCAGTATTTT. It specifies CATSDETGATDTQYF.

This chain links TRBV5-1 with TRBJ2-6; 8 positions match TRBD1. Germline CDR1 reads SGHRS; CDR2 reads YFSETQ. Trimming at V came to 5 bases and at J to 1 base, leaving 14 bases not matched to a gene. The CDR3 extends over 19 amino acids. DNA for the CDR3: TGCGCCAGCAGTTCCGGACAGGGTACTTTGTTTTCTGGGGCCAACGTCCTGACTTTC. Encoded protein: CASSSGQGTLFSGANVLTF.

The CDR3 region is CASSGTGGGKQYF. The CDR3, as DNA: TGTGCCAGCAGCGGGACAGGGGGCGGTAAGCAGTACTTC. The gene calls are TRBV11-1 and TRBJ2-7; TRBD1 agrees at 12 bases. The V gene end was trimmed by 5 bases and the J gene end by 8 bases; junction bases not matched to a gene: 4. This CDR3 contains 13 residues. Germline lookup yields CDR1 SGHAT and CDR2 FQDESV (reference sequence).

This clone has more than one count but fewer than ten. V and J are TRBV28 and TRBJ2-7, with 7 bases identical to TRBD1. This CDR3 region has 14 residues. The germline CDR1 and CDR2 sequences are MDHEN and SYDVKM. The J segment lost 4 bases and the V segment lost 5 bases, leaving 8 bases of the junction unmatched. The CDR3 DNA sequence: TGTGCCAGCAGTCTTCCGGGACAGCCTTACGAGCAGTACTTC. This translates into CASSLPGQPYEQYF.

The chain recombines TRBV11-2 with TRBJ2-5, with a weak D call TRBD2 (5 bases). Germline CDR1 and CDR2: SGHAT and FQNNGV. The CDR3 consists of 17 residues. V lost 3 bases and J lost 2, with 19 bases in between. The CDR3 region has the DNA TGTGCCAGCAGCTTGTGGTCGGGGTTTGCCGCGCAAGAGACCCAGTACTTC. As protein: CASSLWSGFAAQETQYF.

Concerning this clone itself: This same CDR3 is encoded by further DNA sequences in the sample. V usage is TRBV7-2 and J usage is TRBJ2-1, with 7 bases fitting TRBD1. The CDR3 is 14 residues long. Germline-derived CDR1 and CDR2 are SGHTA and FQGNSA. V lost 1 base, J lost 5 bases, and 2 bases stayed unmatched. Here the CDR3 reads CASSLGQGNNEQFF. CDR3 nucleotides: TGTGCCAGCAGCTTAGGACAGGGTAACAATGAGCAGTTCTTC. The whole variable domain, remainder taken from reference TRBV7-2 and TRBJ2-1, is GAGVSQSPSNKVTEKGKDVELRCDPISGHTALYWYRQSLGQGLEFLIYFQGNSAPDKSGLPSDRFSAERTGGSVSTLTIQRTQQEDSAVYLCASSLGQGNNEQFFGPGTRLTVL.

This sequence joins TRBV27 and TRBJ1-1; no clear D gene. In germline, CDR1 is MNHEY, CDR2 SMNVEV (reference sequence). This CDR3 comprises 13 residues. V lost 4 bases and J 5 bases, leaving 11 bases between the germline ends. CDR3 sequence (DNA): TGTGCCAGCAGTTCCGGAGCGGGGACTGAAGCTTTCTTT. Amino acids: CASSSGAGTEAFF.

V is TRBV18 and J is TRBJ1-6; no clear D gene. The CDR3 has 17 amino acids. CDR1 and CDR2 from the germline V gene are KGHSH and LQKENI. Trimming removed 2 bases from V and 5 bases from J, with 16 bases in between. The CDR3 nucleotides read TGTGCCAGCTCACCAAATTCTCCGGGGAGGGATAATTCACCCCTCCACTTT. This codes for CASSPNSPGRDNSPLHF.

CDR3 region: CASSVAPFRLENQPQHF. The DNA for the CDR3 is TGTGCCAGCAGCGTAGCCCCGTTCCGACTGGAAAATCAGCCCCAGCATTTT. The gene calls are TRBV9 and TRBJ1-5; the D is unclear. Trimming took off 0 bases at V and 4 bases at J, with 17 bases between the two ends. This CDR3 comprises 17 residues. Germline lookup yields CDR1 SGDLS and CDR2 YYNGEE.